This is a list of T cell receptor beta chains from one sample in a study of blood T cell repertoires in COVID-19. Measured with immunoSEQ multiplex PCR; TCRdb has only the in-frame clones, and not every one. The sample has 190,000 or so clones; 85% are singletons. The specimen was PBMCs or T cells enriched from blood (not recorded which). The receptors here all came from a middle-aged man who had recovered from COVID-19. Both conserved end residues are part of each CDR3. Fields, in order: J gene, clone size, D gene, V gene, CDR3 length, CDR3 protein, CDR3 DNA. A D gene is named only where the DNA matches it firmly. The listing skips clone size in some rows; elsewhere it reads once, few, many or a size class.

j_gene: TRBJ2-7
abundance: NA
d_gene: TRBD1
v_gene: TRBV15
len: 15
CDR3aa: CATSRDLGDSYEQYF
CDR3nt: TGTGCCACCAGCAGAGATTTGGGGGACAGCTACGAGCAGTACTTC

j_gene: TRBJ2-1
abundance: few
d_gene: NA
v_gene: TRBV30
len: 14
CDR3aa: CALSRTASANEQFF
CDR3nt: TGTGCCCTCTCCCGAACGGCTAGCGCGAATGAGCAGTTCTTC

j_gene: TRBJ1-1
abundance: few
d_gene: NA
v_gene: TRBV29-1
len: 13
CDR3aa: CSVERSTNTEAFF
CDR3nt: TGCAGCGTTGAAAGGAGCACGAACACTGAAGCTTTCTTT

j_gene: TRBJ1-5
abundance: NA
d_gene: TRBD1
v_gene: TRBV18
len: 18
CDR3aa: CASSPNDRGKYSNQPQHF
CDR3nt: TGTGCCAGCTCACCAAACGACAGGGGAAAATATAGCAATCAGCCCCAGCATTTT

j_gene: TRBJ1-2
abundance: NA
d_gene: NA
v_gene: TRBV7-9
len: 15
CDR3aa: CASSVGKQGTYGYTF
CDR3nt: TGTGCCAGCAGCGTAGGAAAACAGGGTACCTATGGCTACACCTTC

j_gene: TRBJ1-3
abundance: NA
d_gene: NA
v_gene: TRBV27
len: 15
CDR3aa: CASSLLGGAGNTIYF
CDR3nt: TGTGCCAGCAGTCTCCTTGGAGGGGCTGGAAACACCATATATTTT

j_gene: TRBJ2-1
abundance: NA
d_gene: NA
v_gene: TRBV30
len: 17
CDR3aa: CAWNGVSGGSSYNEQFF
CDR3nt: TGTGCCTGGAATGGGGTTAGCGGAGGGAGCTCCTACAATGAGCAGTTCTTC

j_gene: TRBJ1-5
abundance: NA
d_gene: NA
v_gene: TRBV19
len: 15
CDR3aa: CASSTTRQLNQPQHF
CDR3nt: TGTGCCAGTAGTACGACGAGACAGCTCAATCAGCCCCAGCATTTT

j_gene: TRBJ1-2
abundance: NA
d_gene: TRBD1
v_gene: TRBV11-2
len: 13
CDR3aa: CASTSDRNYGYTF
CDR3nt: TGTGCCAGCACCTCGGACAGGAACTATGGCTACACCTTC

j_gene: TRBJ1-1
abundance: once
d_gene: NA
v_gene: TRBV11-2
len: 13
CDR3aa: CASRIQLNTEAFF
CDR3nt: TGTGCCAGCAGGATACAGTTGAACACTGAAGCTTTCTTT

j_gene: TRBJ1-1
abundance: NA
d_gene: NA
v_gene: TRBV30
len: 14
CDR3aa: CAWCVALGSTEAFF
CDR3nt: TGTGCCTGGTGTGTAGCGTTGGGTTCCACTGAAGCTTTCTTT

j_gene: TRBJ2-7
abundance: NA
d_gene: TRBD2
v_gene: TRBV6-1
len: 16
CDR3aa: CASSDQAGFQSEKQYF
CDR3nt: TGTGCCAGCAGTGACCAAGCGGGATTCCAATCTGAGAAGCAGTACTTC

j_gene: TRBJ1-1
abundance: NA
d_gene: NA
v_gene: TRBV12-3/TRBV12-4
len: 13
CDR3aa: CASSLRGYTEAFF
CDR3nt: TGTGCCAGCAGCCTCAGGGGTTACACTGAAGCTTTCTTT

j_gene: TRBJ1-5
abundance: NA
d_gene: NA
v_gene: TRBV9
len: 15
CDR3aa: CASSEQGLNNQPQHF
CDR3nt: TGTGCCAGCAGCGAACAGGGTTTAAACAATCAGCCCCAGCATTTT

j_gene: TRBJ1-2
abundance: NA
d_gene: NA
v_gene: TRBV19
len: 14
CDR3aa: CASSVRTENYGYTF
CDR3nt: TGTGCCAGTAGTGTACGAACAGAAAACTATGGCTACACCTTC

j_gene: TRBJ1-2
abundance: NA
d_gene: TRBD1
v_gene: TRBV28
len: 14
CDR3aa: CASTAQGAFYGYTF
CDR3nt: TGTGCCAGCACTGCACAGGGGGCTTTCTATGGCTACACCTTC

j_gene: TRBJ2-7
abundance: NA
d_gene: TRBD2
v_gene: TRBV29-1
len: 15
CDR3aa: CSVEDPGGKVAEQYF
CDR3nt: TGCAGCGTTGAGGACCCGGGAGGGAAAGTCGCCGAGCAGTACTTC

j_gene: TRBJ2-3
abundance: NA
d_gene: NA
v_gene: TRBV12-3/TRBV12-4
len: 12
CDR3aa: CASSIRGDTQYF
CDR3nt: TGTGCCAGCAGTATCAGGGGAGATACGCAGTATTTT